Below are 18 T cell receptor beta chains sequenced from a single sample in a study of cytomegalovirus exposure and HLA in healthy donors. This PCR relied on a set of 60 Vbeta primers and 13 Jbeta primers. The method was immunoSEQ multiplex PCR; TCRdb's version includes in-frame clones alone and lacks a portion of them. Of about 220,000 clones in the sample, over 70% were seen once. Sample: PBMCs. These receptors all stem from a boy between 2 and 15 years old in good health and CMV-seronegative.

The genes are TRBV10-1 and TRBJ2-1; TRBD2 matches at 9 bases. The V gene's germline CDR1 is WNHNN and CDR2 SYGVQD (reference sequence). V trimming: 2 bases; J trimming: 5 bases; junction bases outside the gene matches: 16. The CDR3 has 19 residues. Here the CDR3 DNA reads TGCGCCAGCAGTGAGCCCAACCTACTAGCGGGCTCGCTAGACAATGAGCAGTTCTTC. Protein product: CASSEPNLLAGSLDNEQFF.

This clone was seen only once. V gene TRBV7-9 combines with J gene TRBJ2-1; the D gene is possibly TRBD1 (6 bases). In germline, CDR1 is SEHNR, CDR2 FQNEAQ (reference sequence). The CDR3 loop spans 15 amino acids. V lost 5 bases, J lost 5 bases, and 16 bases lay in between. The CDR3 coding sequence is TGTGCCAGCAGCCCGTTGGCAGGGGACCACAATGAGCAGTTCTTC. Protein: CASSPLAGDHNEQFF.

This chain uses TRBV10-3 with TRBJ2-7; TRBD2 agrees at 11 bases. The CDR3 sequence is 17 residues long. Trimming cost V 0 bases and J 6 bases; bases outside gene matches: 10. Per germline, CDR1 ENHRY and CDR2 SYGVKD. The CDR3 nucleotides are TGTGCCATCAGTGAGTCCCAGGGGGCTAGCGGGAGGTTCGAGCAGTACTTC. Residues: CAISESQGASGRFEQYF.

CDR3 sequence reads: CSVEGQSTGELFF. CDR3 DNA sequence: TGCAGCGTTGAAGGCCAGTCCACCGGGGAGCTGTTTTTT. The V and J genes are TRBV29-1 and TRBJ2-2; D unclear. Deletions cut 1 base from V and 4 bases from J, with 7 bases between. The CDR3 has 13 amino acids. Germline V gene data show CDR1 as SQVTM and CDR2 as ANQGSEA.

The J gene is TRBJ2-4, the V gene TRBV6-1; TRBD1 might be the D (5 bases). Trimming pared 8 bases from V and 0 bases from J, leaving 14 bases between. Germline CDR1 MNHNS, CDR2 SASEGT. This CDR3 spans 15 amino acids. In DNA, the CDR3 is TGTGCCAGCGCTATGGGGCTCGGAGCCAAAAACATTCAGTACTTC. It is translated as CASAMGLGAKNIQYF.

V usage is TRBV4-1 and J usage is TRBJ1-4, with D hard to call. The CDR3 consists of 14 residues. Germline lookup yields CDR1 MGHRA and CDR2 YSYEKL. The V end was cut by 2 bases, the J end by 2 bases, with 6 bases between. The CDR3 sequence is CASSQFGTNEKLFF. The CDR3 DNA sequence: TGCGCCAGCAGCCAATTCGGGACTAATGAAAAACTGTTTTTT.

This chain connects TRBV6-4 to TRBJ2-2; 10 nucleotides agree with TRBD2. V lost 4 bases and J lost 0; bases outside the gene matches: 11. The CDR3 consists of 19 residues. CDR1 and CDR2 from the germline V gene are MRHNA and SNTAGT. CDR3 sequence (DNA): TGTGCCAGCAGTGTATTAGCTAGCGGGGGCCTCGCGAACACCGGGGAGCTGTTTTTT. Protein product: CASSVLASGGLANTGELFF.

The chain has TRBV5-6 and TRBJ1-5; 9 bases match TRBD1. Germline trimming cut 0 bases from V and 1 base from J; bases unmatched to any gene: 2. CDR3 size: 16 residues. The germline V gene encodes CDR1 SGHDT and CDR2 YYEEEE. In nucleotides, the CDR3 is TGTGCCAGCAGCTTGGACGGGACAGGGAGCAATCAGCCCCAGCATTTT. Translated: CASSLDGTGSNQPQHF.

The gene calls are TRBV7-2 and TRBJ2-1, with 7 bases lining up with TRBD2. Germline trimming cut 0 bases from V and 2 bases from J; bases unmatched to any gene: 1. In germline, CDR1 is SGHTA, CDR2 FQGNSA. This CDR3 region has 15 residues. The CDR3 DNA reads as TGTGCCAGCAGCTTAGCGCTAGCGGCCTACAATGAGCAGTTCTTC. Translating gives CASSLALAAYNEQFF.

The chain is built from TRBV6-5 and TRBJ1-5; 12 nucleotides agree with TRBD1. The CDR3 covers 13 residues. The J segment lost 9 bases and the V segment lost 5 bases, leaving 2 bases of the junction unmatched. Germline V gene sequence: CDR1 MNHEY, CDR2 SVGAGI. CDR3 bases: TGTGCCAGCAGTGGGACAGGGGGCAGGCCCCAGCATTTT. Translated: CASSGTGGRPQHF.

The CDR3 is CASSSRTGGGNQPQHF. The CDR3 region has the DNA TGTGCCAGCAGCTCTCGGACAGGGGGCGGCAATCAGCCCCAGCATTTT. The V gene is TRBV5-8, the J gene TRBJ1-5; 11 nucleotides agree with TRBD1. The germline V gene encodes CDR1 SGHTS and CDR2 YDEGEE. The junction had 4 bases not matched to a gene; V was cut back by 3 bases and J by 2 bases. The length of the CDR3 is 16 residues.

The chain carries TRBV30 and TRBJ1-2, with D unclear. Trimming shortened V by 2 bases and J by 8 bases, and 12 bases separated the two germline ends. CDR1 and CDR2 (germline): GTSNPN, SVGIG (reference sequence). The CDR3 runs 12 residues. The CDR3 is CAWSTLPGGYTF. The CDR3 DNA is TGTGCCTGGAGTACGCTACCAGGAGGCTACACCTTC.

The chain is built from TRBV30 and TRBJ1-6; maybe TRBD1 (5 bases). The V and J ends lost 0 bases and 7 bases respectively, with 13 bases between them. CDR3 length: 15 residues. Germline assignment: CDR1 GTSNPN and CDR2 SVGIG (reference sequence). The CDR3 spells CAWSVLGQGNSPLHF. The CDR3 DNA sequence: TGTGCCTGGAGTGTGTTAGGGCAGGGAAATTCACCCCTCCACTTT.

Concerning this clone: The junction does not match germline at one end; this may be a read error. The V call is TRBV7-9, the J call TRBJ1-1; TRBD1 aligns across 7 bases. The length of the CDR3 is 15 residues. Germline V gene data show CDR1 as SEHNR and CDR2 as FQNEAQ (reference sequence). In DNA form, the CDR3 reads TGTTCCAGCAGCCCTACAGGGGAGTGGGGCACTGAAGCTTTCTTT. Its translation: CSSSPTGEWGTEAFF.

The chain is built from TRBV15 and TRBJ1-2, with TRBD1 matching 8 bases. Germline V lookup: CDR1 LNHNV, CDR2 YYDKDF (reference sequence). This CDR3 region has 14 residues. Trimming at V came to 8 bases and at J to 5 bases, leaving 10 bases not matched to a gene. CDR3 amino acids: CATSNPTGGYGYTF. The CDR3 region has the DNA TGTGCCACCTCGAATCCCACAGGGGGGTATGGCTACACCTTC. The variable domain in full, completed from reference TRBV15 and TRBJ1-2, reads DAMVIQNPRYQVTQFGKPVTLSCSQTLNHNVMYWYQQKSSQAPKLLFHYYDKDFNNEADTPDNFQSRRPNTSFCFLDIRSPGLGDTAMYLCATSNPTGGYGYTFGSGTRLTVV.

The gene calls are TRBV6-1 and TRBJ2-3, with TRBD2 identical over 11 bases. Germline V gene sequence: CDR1 MNHNS, CDR2 SASEGT. The CDR3 sequence is 15 residues long. V shed 6 bases and J 4 bases; nucleotides not matched to a gene: 6. CDR3 region: CASSKTSGVADTQYF. In DNA form, the CDR3 reads TGTGCCAGCAGCAAGACTAGCGGGGTGGCAGATACGCAGTATTTT.

This chain connects TRBV7-8 to TRBJ1-4; possibly TRBD1 for D (5 bases). V was pared by 6 bases and J by 7 bases, with 18 bases between. This CDR3 is built from 15 residues. Per germline, CDR1 SGHVS and CDR2 FQNEAQ. The CDR3 DNA follows: TGTGCCAGCAGTCGTCCAGGGTTAGGTGGTGAAAAACTGTTTTTT. This sequence encodes CASSRPGLGGEKLFF. Filled out from reference TRBV7-8 and TRBJ1-4, the complete variable domain reads GAGVSQSPRYKVAKRGQDVALRCDPISGHVSLFWYQQALGQGPEFLTYFQNEAQLDKSGLPSDRFFAERPEGSVSTLKIQRTQQEDSAVYLCASSRPGLGGEKLFFGSGTQLSVL.

This clone appeared once. The V gene is TRBV19, the J gene TRBJ2-7; 8 bases fit TRBD1. Losses at the gene ends were 4 bases for V and 5 bases for J; bases not matched to a gene: 7. Germline-derived CDR1 and CDR2 are LNHDA and SQIVND (reference sequence). CDR3 length equals 14 residues. The CDR3 sequence: CASSTAGGWNEQYF. The CDR3 nucleotides are TGTGCCAGTAGTACAGCAGGGGGCTGGAACGAGCAGTACTTC.